The present T cell receptor (beta chain) was sequenced within a study of cytomegalovirus exposure and HLA in healthy donors. Across the study: Around 78 million unique TCR sequences came from HLA-typed donors in an early release.

V lost 10 bases to trimming and J lost 2 bases; unmatched junction nucleotides: 8. Germline CDR1 and CDR2: WSHSY and SAAADI. This CDR3 contains 13 residues. Of note for this clone: Its matching antigen is unknown.

PCR was performed using 60 Vbeta and 13 Jbeta primers. Profiling relied on immunoSEQ multiplex PCR, and the TCRdb table lists in-frame clones only, not all of them. The sample table sets out around 50,000 clones. Study-level points and caveats: Reportedly, HLA-A and HLA-B alleles of most subjects were accurately predicted from TCR beta. Analysis was carried out at a later point, and it linked a missense DCLRE1C variant to TCR beta V- and J-gene trimming.

Sequenced: PBMCs. The chain couples TRBV10-2 to TRBJ2-7; TRBD2 agrees at 7 bases. This receptor was identified in a woman between 35 and 50 years old in good health and CMV-seronegative. DNA for the CDR3: TGCGCCACCCGGGGACTACCCGCCTACGAGCAGTACTTC. Its protein product is CATRGLPAYEQYF.